The entry that follows covers one T cell receptor beta chain sequence. This clonotype was counted ten times or more. Its binding antigen is unknown. Qualities for individual bases were not recorded, and no much larger clone is one base off. This entry is derived from a study of tumor-infiltrating lymphocytes in primary liver carcinoma (dated by TCRdb to 2016 to 2017). About the investigation overall: Of the five patients, three men and two women aged 30 to 69 years, four had hepatocellular carcinoma and one had combined HCC and intrahepatic cholangiocarcinoma. Tumors of the five patients were stage T1-T3 N0M0 with maximum diameters of about 4.2 to 11 cm. Each sample produced about 3.5 to 7.5 million productive TCRbeta reads, and read depth showed no significant difference between tissue types. TCRbeta repertoire sequencing, expression microarrays and whole-exome sequencing were combined in the study across five regions of each liver tumor, with adjacent normal tissue and blood also included. TCRbeta repertoire sequencing covered 35 specimens from 5 patients: roughly 25 tumor regions, 5 adjacent noncancerous liver tissues and 5 peripheral blood samples. The roughly 24 tumor region samples were profiled with Agilent mRNA microarrays so that TCRbeta repertoire diversity could be related to the local molecular phenotype. Repertoires from technical replicates were highly reproducible, with mean shared-clone rates about 0.91 and correlation coefficients above 0.95. Study-wide findings and limitations: Pairs of tumor regions showed greater repertoire overlap (mean around 36%) than tumor-adjacent pairs (17%) or tumor-blood pairs (roughly 15%), which is consistent with antigen-driven expansion. Comparison of CD4+ and CD8+ T cell repertoires was precluded by the use of bulk unsorted samples. Just about 7.5-25% of top clones turned up in all five regions of a tumor, which suggests spatial heterogeneity among tumor-infiltrating T cells. A significantly larger repertoire fraction was made up by the top 250 clones in tumors than in blood (p = 0.039). Because sequencing covered only the TCR beta chain and unpaired alpha chains were not captured, true repertoire diversity is likely underestimated. With just 4 to 6 patients in the study, the authors point out that the findings should be validated in a larger study.

Total RNA and DNA were co-extracted from around 20-30 mg of bulk tissue with the AllPrep DNA/RNA mini kit, without cell sorting. Roughly five patients with histopathologically diagnosed primary liver carcinoma underwent surgical resection in China between late 2015 and 2016. Chronic HBV infection was present in the patients, and the patients were treatment-naive at sampling. Each tumor was sampled at five spatially separated regions: the tumor centre plus the superior, inferior, left-lateral and right-lateral poles. More than 75% viable tumor cells were found by histology in every tumor sample. Fresh tumor and adjacent tissue pieces were bisected, with one half stored in RNAlater at -80 degrees C and the other half sent for histology. Using a constant-region primer and ProtoScript II reverse transcriptase, TCRbeta-specific cDNA was reverse-transcribed from approximately 0.5 ug total RNA. TCRbeta libraries were built with three nested multiplex PCR rounds, a slightly modified ARM-PCR procedure. Sample barcodes and Illumina adapters were added in a final 25-cycle PCR using Deep VentR polymerase. Amplicons of 200-500 bp were gel-purified with a QIAquick gel extraction kit before sequencing. An Illumina HiSeq 2500 was used to sequence the TCRbeta amplicons with 250-bp paired-end reads. In the authors' own workflow: Quality trimming of reads was performed with Trimmomatic v0.33, and paired reads were merged with FLASH v1.2.11 so that full CDR3 sequences could be recovered. V, D and J germline segments were assigned to the rearranged TCRbeta sequences using MiGEC v1.2.1b. Clonotype statistics and Shannon-Wiener diversity indices were computed with VDJtools v1.0.0. To cut down on sampling bias, every analysis after diversity analysis relied on just the 250 most abundant clonotypes from each sample. TCRdb trimmed the raw reads at Q25, called clones with MiXCR and kept productive beta chains. One record per CDR3 amino acid sequence lists the most common genes and DNA. Clone size and V and J calls follow TCRdb, not the original study. This sample is represented by roughly 80,000 distinct CDR3 sequences; 72% of them were singletons. The ten most abundant clones make up less than 20% of the sample.

The material sequenced was liver tumor tissue from sampling region 1. The cell subset or site label for this specimen denotes: tumor region T1, superior pole. The sequence was collected from a man in his forties with primary liver carcinoma and hepatitis B virus infection.

The bases read TGCGCCAGCAGCCAATATTTAAGTATGGACAGGGGGAATGAGCAGTTCTTC. The translation is CASSQYLSMDRGNEQFF. This chain joins TRBV4-1 to TRBJ2-1, with 10 junctional bases fitting TRBD1. From its cysteine to its phenylalanine, the CDR3 spans 17 amino acids. CDR3 DNA only is kept here, 51 bases in frame from base 1. CDR1 MGHRA and CDR2 YSYEKL are derived from the germline V gene. V trim: 2 bases; J trim: 7 bases; unmatched bases: 11.